These T cell receptor beta chains were read from a single sample in a study of shared clonotypes between healthy human individuals. Clones were sequenced by immunoSEQ multiplex PCR, and TCRdb holds only the in-frame ones, with some missing. This sample has about 960,000 clones, with about three quarters found just once. Sample: memory CD4+ T cells sorted from blood. These receptors were obtained from a man aged 18 to 29 in good health. Each CDR3 is given with its conserved first and last residue. Fields, in order: V gene, CDR3 length, J gene, clone size, CDR3 protein. Expanded clones are given a class, and other clones once, few, many or no size at all.

TRBV7-9	15	TRBJ2-3	once	CASSPGTKNTDTQYF
TRBV5-6	13	TRBJ2-1	-	CASSLSLGEYRVF
TRBV11-3	15	TRBJ2-1	-	CASSLEGLSGSEQFF
TRBV11-2	15	TRBJ1-2	-	CASSLDLWQAYGYTF
TRBV27	18	TRBJ2-3	once	CASRPLGMRGGSTDTQYF
TRBV6-5	13	TRBJ1-2	-	CASSYPAGGGYTF
TRBV14	14	TRBJ1-5	-	CASSQTGVNQPQHF
TRBV9	15	TRBJ2-1	-	CASSPTGQSYNEQFF
TRBV2	11	TRBJ1-2	-	CASSTQQGYTF
TRBV5-1	14	TRBJ2-5	-	CASSLLAGQETQYF
TRBV6-6	16	TRBJ1-6	few	CASSTIRVVNNSPLHF
TRBV29-1	16	TRBJ1-1	-	CSVGLTGQGRNTEAFF
TRBV6-5	12	TRBJ1-1	-	CASRSSGTEAFF
TRBV11-2	16	TRBJ2-2	-	CASSLSTQGRAGELFF
TRBV28	17	TRBJ2-3	-	CASSFTTRGGSTDTQYF
TRBV5-6	13	TRBJ2-2	-	CASSFGSTGELFF
TRBV5-1	14	TRBJ2-1	-	CASSEGGRVNEQFF